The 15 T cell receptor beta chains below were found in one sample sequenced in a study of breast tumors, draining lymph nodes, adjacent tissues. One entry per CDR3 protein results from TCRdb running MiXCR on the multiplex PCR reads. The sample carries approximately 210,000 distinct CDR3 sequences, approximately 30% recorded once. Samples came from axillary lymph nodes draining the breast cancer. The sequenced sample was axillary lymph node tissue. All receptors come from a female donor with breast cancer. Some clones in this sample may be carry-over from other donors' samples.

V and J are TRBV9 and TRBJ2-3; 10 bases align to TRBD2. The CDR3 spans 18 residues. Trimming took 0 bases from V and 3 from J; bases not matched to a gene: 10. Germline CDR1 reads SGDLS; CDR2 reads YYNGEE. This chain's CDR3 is CASSVGGAGGRGTDTQYF. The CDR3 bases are TGTGCCAGCAGCGTAGGGGGAGCGGGGGGGCGGGGAACAGATACGCAGTATTTT. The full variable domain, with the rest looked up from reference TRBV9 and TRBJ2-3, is DSGVTQTPKHLITATGQRVTLRCSPRSGDLSVYWYQQSLDQGLQFLIQYYNGEERAKGNILERFSAQQFPDLHSELNLSSLELGDSALYFCASSVGGAGGRGTDTQYFGPGTRLTVL.

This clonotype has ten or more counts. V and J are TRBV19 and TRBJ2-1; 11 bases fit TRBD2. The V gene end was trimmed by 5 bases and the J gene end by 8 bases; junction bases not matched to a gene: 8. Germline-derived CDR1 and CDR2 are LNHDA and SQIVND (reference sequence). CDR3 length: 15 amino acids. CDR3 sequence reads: CASSASSGRLYEQFF. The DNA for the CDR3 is TGTGCCAGTAGTGCGTCTAGCGGGAGGCTCTATGAGCAGTTCTTC.

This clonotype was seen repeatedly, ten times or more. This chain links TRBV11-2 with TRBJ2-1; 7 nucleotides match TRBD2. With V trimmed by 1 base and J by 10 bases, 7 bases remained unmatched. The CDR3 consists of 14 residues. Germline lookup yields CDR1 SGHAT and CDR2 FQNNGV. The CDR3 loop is CASSLGRGGIEQFF. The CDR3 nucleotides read TGTGCCAGCAGCTTAGGTAGGGGAGGGATCGAGCAGTTCTTC.

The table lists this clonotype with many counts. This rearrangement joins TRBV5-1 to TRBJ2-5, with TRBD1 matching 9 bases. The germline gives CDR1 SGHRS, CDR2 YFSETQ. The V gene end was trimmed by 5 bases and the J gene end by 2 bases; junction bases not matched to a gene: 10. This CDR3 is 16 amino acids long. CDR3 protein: CASSPDGQGSQETQYF. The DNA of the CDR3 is TGCGCCAGCAGTCCAGACGGACAGGGGAGTCAAGAGACCCAGTACTTC.

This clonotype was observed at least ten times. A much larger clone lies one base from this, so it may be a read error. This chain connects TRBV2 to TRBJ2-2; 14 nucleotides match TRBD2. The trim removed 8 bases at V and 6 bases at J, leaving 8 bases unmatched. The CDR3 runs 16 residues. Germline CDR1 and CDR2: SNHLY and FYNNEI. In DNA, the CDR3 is TGTGCCAGCGGATGGGGACTAGCGGGAGATGCCGGGGAGCTGTTTTTT. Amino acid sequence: CASGWGLAGDAGELFF.

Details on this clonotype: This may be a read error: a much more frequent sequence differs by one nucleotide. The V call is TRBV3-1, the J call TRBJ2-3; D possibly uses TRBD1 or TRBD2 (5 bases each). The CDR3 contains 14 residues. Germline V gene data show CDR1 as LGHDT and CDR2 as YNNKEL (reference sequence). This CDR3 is CAGSQVGVTDTQYF. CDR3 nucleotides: TGTGCCGGCAGCCAAGTGGGGGTGACAGATACGCAGTATTTT.

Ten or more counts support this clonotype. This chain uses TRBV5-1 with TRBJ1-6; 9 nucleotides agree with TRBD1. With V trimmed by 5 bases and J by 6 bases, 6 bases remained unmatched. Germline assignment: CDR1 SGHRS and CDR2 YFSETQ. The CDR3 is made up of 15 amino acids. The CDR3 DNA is TGCGCCAGCAGAGAACAGGGGGCGAGTAATTCACCCCTCCACTTT. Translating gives CASREQGASNSPLHF.

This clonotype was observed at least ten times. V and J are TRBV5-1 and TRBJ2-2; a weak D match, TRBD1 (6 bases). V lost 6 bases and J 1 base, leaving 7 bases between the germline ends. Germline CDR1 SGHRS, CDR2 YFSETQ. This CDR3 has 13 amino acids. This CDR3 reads CASMTGNTGELFF. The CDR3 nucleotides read TGCGCCAGCATGACAGGGAACACCGGGGAGCTGTTTTTT. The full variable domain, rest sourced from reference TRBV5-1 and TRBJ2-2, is KAGVTQTPRYLIKTRGQQVTLSCSPISGHRSVSWYQQTPGQGLQFLFEYFSETQRNKGNFPGRFSGRQFSNSRSEMNVSTLELGDSALYLCASMTGNTGELFFGEGSRLTVL.

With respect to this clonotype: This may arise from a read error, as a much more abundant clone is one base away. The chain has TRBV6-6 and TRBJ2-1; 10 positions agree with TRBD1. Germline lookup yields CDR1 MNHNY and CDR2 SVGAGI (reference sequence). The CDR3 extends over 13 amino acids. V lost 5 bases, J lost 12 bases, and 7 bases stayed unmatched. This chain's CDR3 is CASSHGTGVGQFF. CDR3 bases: TGTGCCAGCAGTCACGGGACAGGGGTCGGGCAGTTCTTC.

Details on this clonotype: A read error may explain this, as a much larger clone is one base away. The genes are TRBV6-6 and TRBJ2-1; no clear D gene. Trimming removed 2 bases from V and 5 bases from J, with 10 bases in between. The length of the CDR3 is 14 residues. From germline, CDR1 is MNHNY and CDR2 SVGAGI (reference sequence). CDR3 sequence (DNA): TGTGCCAGCAGTTACGTTTGGGCAGACAATGAGCAGTTCTTC. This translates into CASSYVWADNEQFF.

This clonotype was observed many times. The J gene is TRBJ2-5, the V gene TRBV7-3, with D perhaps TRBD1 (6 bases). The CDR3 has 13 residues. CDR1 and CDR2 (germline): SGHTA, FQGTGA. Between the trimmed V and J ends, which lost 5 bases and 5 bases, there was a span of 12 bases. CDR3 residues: CASSKHRAETQYF. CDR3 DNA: TGTGCCAGCAGCAAACACAGGGCGGAGACCCAGTACTTC.

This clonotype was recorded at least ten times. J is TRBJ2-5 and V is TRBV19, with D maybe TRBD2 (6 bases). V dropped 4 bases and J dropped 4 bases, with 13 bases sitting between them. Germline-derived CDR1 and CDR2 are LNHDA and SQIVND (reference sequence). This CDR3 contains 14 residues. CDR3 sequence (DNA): TGTGCCAGTAGTACCCTCGGAGGGAGAGAGACCCAGTACTTC. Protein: CASSTLGGRETQYF.

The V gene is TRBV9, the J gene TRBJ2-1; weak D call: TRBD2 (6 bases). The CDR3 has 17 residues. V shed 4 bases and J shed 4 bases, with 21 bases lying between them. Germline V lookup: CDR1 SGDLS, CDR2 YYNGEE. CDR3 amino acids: CASSFPGLSQTYNEQFF. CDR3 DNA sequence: TGTGCCAGCAGCTTTCCGGGACTTTCGCAGACATACAATGAGCAGTTCTTC.

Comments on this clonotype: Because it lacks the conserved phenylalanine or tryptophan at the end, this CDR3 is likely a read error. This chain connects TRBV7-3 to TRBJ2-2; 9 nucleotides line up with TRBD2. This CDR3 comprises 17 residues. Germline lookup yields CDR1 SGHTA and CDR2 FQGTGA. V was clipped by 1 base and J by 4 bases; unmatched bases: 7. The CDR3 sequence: CASSLNSGRGSTGELFL. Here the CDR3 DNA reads TGTGCCAGCAGCTTAAATAGCGGGAGAGGTAGCACCGGGGAGCTGTTTCTT.

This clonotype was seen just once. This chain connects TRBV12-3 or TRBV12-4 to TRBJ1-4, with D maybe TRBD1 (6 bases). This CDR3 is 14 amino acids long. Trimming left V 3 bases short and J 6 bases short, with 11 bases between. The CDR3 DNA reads TGTGCCAGCAGTTTTGGGGGCTCCGATGAAAAACTGTTTTTT. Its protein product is CASSFGGSDEKLFF.